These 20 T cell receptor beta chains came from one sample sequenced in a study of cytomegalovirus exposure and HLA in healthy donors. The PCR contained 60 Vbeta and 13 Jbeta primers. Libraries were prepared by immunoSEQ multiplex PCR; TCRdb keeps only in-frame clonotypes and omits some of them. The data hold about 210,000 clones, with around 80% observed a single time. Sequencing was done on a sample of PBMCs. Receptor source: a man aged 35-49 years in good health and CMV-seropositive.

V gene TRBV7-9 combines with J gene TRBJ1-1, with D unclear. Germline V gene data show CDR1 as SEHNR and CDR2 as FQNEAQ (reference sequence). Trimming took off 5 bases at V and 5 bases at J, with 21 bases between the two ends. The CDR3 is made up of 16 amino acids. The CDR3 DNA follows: TGTGCCAGCAGCCGACCCCCCCTTGGGCTAAGTACTGAAGCTTTCTTT. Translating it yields CASSRPPLGLSTEAFF.

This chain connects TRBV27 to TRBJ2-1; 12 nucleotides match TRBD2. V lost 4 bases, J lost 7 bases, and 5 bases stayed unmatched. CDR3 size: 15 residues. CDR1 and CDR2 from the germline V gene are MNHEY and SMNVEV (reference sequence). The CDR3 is CASSSLAGGRNEQFF. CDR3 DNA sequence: TGTGCCAGCAGTTCCCTAGCGGGAGGGCGTAATGAGCAGTTCTTC.

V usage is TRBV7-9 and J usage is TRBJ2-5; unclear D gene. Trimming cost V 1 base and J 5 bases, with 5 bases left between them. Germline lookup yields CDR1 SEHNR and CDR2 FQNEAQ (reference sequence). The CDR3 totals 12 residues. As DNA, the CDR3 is TGTGCCAGCAGCTTAGTCGGGGAGACCCAGTACTTC. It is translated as CASSLVGETQYF.

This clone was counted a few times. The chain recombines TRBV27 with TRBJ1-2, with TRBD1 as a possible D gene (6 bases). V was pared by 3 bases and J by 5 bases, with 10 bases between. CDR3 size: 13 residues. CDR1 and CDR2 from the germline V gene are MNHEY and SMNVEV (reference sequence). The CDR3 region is CASSFRGGYGYTF. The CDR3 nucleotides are TGTGCCAGCAGTTTCAGGGGTGGGTATGGCTACACCTTC.

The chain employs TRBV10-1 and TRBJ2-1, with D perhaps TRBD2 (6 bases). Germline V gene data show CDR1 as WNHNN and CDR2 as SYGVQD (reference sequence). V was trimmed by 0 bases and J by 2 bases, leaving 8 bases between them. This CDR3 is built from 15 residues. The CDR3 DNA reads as TGCGCCAGCAGTGAGTCTGGAGGGCCCTACAATGAGCAGTTCTTC. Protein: CASSESGGPYNEQFF.

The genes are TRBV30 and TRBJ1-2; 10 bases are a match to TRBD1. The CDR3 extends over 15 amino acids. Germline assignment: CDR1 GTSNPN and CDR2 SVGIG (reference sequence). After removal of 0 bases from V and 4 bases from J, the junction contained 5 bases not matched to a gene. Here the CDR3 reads CAWSVLRTGGYGYTF. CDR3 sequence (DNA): TGTGCCTGGAGTGTACTTAGGACAGGGGGCTATGGCTACACCTTC.

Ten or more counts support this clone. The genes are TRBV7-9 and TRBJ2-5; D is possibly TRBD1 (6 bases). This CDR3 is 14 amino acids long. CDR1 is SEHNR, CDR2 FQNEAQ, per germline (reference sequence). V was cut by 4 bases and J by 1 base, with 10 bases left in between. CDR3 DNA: TGTGCCAGCAGCTGGACAGTCGGCCAAGAGACCCAGTACTTC. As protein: CASSWTVGQETQYF.

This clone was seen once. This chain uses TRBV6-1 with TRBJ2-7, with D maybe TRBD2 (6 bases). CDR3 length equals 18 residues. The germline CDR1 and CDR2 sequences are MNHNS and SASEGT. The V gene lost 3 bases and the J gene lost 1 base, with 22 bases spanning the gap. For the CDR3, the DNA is TGTGCCAGCAGTGAGCTGGGCTCAGTGGGGGACTTTTCCTACGAGCAGTACTTC. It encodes CASSELGSVGDFSYEQYF.

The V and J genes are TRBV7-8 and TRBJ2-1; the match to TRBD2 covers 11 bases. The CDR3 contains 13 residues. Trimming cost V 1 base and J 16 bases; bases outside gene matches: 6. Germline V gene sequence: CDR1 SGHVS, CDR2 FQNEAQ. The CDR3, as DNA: TGTGCCAGCAGCTTAGGGGGACTAGCGGCCACATTCTTC. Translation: CASSLGGLAATFF.

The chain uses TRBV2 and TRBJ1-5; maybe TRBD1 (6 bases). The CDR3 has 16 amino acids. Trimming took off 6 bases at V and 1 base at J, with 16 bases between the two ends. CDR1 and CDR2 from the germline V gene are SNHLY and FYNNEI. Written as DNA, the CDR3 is TGTGCCAGCAGCGCTCCCTCAGGGGTGAGCAATCAGCCCCAGCATTTT. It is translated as CASSAPSGVSNQPQHF.

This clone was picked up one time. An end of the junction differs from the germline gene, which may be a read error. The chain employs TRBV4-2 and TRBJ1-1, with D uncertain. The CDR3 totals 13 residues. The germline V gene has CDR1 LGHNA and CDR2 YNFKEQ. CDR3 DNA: TGTGCCGGCAGCCCCGGGTGGAACACTGAAGCTTTCTTT. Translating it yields CAGSPGWNTEAFF.

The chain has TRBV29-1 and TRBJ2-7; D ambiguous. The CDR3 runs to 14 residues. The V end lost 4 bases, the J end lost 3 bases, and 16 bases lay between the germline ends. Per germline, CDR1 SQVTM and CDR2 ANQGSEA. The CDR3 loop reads CSVVGADSNYEQYF. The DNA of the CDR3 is TGCAGCGTTGTAGGAGCCGATTCCAACTACGAGCAGTACTTC.

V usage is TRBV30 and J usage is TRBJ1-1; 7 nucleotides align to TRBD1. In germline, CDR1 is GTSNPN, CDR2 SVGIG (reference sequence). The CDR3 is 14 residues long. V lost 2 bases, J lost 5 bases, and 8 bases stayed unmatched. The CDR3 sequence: CAWSFKGAPTEAFF. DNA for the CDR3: TGTGCCTGGAGTTTCAAGGGGGCTCCTACTGAAGCTTTCTTT.

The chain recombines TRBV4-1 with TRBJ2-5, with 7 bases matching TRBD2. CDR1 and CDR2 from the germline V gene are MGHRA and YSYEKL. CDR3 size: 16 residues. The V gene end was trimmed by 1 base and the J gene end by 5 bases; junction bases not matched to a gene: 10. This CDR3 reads CASSQAGGSRGETQYF. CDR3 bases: TGCGCCAGCAGCCAAGCAGGCGGGAGTAGAGGGGAGACCCAGTACTTC.

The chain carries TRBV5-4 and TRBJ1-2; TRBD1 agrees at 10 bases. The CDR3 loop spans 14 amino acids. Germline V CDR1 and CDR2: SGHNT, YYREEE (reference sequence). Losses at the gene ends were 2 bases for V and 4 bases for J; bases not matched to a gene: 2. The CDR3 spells CASSFGTGAYGYTF. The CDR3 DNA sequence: TGTGCCAGCAGCTTCGGGACAGGGGCCTATGGCTACACCTTC. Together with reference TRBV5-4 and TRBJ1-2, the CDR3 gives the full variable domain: ETGVTQSPTHLIKTRGQQVTLRCSSQSGHNTVSWYQQALGQGPQFIFQYYREEENGRGNFPPRFSGLQFPNYSSELNVNALELDDSALYLCASSFGTGAYGYTFGSGTRLTVV.

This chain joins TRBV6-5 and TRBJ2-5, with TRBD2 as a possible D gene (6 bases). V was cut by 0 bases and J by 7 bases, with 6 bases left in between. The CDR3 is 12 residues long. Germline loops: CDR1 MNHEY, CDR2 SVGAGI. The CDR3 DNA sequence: TGTGCCAGCAGTTACTCGGGGGGGACCCAGTACTTC. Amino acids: CASSYSGGTQYF.

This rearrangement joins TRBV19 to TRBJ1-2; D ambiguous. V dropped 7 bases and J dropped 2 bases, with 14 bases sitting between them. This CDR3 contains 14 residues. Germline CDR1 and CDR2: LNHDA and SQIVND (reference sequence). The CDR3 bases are TGTGCCAGTACGAGGAACGAGGCGAACTATGGCTACACCTTC. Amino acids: CASTRNEANYGYTF.

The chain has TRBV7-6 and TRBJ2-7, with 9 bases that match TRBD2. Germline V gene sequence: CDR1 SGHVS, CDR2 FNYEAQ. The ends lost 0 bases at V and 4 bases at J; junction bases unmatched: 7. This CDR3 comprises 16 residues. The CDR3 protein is CASSLARAGGGYEQYF. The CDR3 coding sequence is TGTGCCAGCAGCTTAGCGCGAGCGGGAGGTGGTTACGAGCAGTACTTC.

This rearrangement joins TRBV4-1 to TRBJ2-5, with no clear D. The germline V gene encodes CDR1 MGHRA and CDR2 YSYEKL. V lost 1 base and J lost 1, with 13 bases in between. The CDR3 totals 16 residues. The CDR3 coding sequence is TGCGCCAGCAGCCAAGGGGCCGCGCTACCCCAAGAGACCCAGTACTTC. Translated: CASSQGAALPQETQYF.

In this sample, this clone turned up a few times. The CDR3 DNA reads as TGCGCCAGCAGCCAACTACAGCTCTCACCCCTCCACTTT. Encoded protein: CASSQLQLSPLHF. This chain joins TRBV4-1 and TRBJ1-6; D is ambiguous. CDR1 MGHRA and CDR2 YSYEKL come from the germline V gene. V gave up 2 bases and J gave up 10 bases, with 9 bases separating them. The CDR3 contains 13 residues.